The source of this T cell receptor beta chain is a study of blood T cell repertoires in COVID-19. Study-wide context: The United States, Italy and Spain supplied acute and convalescent COVID-19 samples. T cells, B-cell-depleted T cells, or PBMCs supplied cDNA or gDNA.

Between the trimmed V and J ends, which lost 6 bases and 4 bases, there was a span of 7 bases. From germline, CDR1 is LNHDA and CDR2 SQIVND (reference sequence). The CDR3 has 12 amino acids. Assay used: immunoSEQ multiplex PCR; TCRdb lists only in-frame clones, some missing. The sample shows some 52,000 clones, roughly 89% of them seen only once. The table lists this clone with a count of one. This clonotype was obtained from a man in his sixties with active COVID-19. The sequencing input was peripheral blood. The chain recombines TRBV19 with TRBJ1-5, with no clear D. In DNA form, the CDR3 reads TGTGCCAGTAGCTACCTAAATCAGCCCCAGCATTTT. Translated, it gives CASSYLNQPQHF. The whole variable domain, remainder taken from reference TRBV19 and TRBJ1-5, is DGGITQSPKYLFRKEGQNVTLSCEQNLNHDAMYWYRQDPGQGLRLIYYSQIVNDFQKGDIAEGYSVSREKKESFPLTVTSAQKNPTAFYLCASSYLNQPQHFGDGTRLSIL.